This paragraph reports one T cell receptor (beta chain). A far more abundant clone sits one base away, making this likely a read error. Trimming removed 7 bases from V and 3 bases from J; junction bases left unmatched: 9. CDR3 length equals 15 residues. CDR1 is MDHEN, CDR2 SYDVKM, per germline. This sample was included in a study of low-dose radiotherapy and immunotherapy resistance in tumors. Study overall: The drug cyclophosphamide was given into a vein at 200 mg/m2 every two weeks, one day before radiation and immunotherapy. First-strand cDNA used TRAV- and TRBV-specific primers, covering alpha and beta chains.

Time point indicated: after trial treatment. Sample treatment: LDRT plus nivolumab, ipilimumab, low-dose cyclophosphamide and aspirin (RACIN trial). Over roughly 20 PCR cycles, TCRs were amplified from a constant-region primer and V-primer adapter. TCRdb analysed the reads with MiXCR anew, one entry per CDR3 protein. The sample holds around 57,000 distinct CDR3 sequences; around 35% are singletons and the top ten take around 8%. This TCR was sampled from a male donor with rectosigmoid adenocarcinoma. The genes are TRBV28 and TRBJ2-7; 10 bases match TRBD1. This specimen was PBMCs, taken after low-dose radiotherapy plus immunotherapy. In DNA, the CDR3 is TGTGCCAGCACTCGGACAGGGGGGGCCCTCTACGAGCAGTACTTC. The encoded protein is CASTRTGGALYEQYF.